Presented here are 20 T cell receptor beta chains from one specimen sequenced in a study of cytomegalovirus exposure and HLA in healthy donors. The PCR used 60 Vbeta and 13 Jbeta primers. Here immunoSEQ multiplex PCR was the method, and the copy in TCRdb shows in-frame clones only, minus some. The repertoire holds 55,000 to 70,000 clones, under 85% seen once, with roughly 5% in the top ten. Input material: PBMCs. These receptors were obtained from a male donor in good health and CMV-seropositive.

CDR3 coding DNA: TGTGCCAGCAGCTTGGCGGGGGGCGCCTACAATGAGCAGTTCTTC. Translated: CASSLAGGAYNEQFF. The V and J genes are TRBV5-4 and TRBJ2-1, with D tentatively TRBD2 (7 bases). The CDR3 runs to 15 residues. Trimming pared 0 bases from V and 2 bases from J, leaving 9 bases between. Germline V gene data show CDR1 as SGHNT and CDR2 as YYREEE (reference sequence).

The chain is built from TRBV4-2 and TRBJ2-4, with 10 bases matching TRBD2. Trimming cost V 0 bases and J 9 bases; bases outside gene matches: 17. The CDR3 length is 19 residues. The germline V gene encodes CDR1 LGHNA and CDR2 YNFKEQ. The CDR3 nucleotides read TGTGCCAGCAGCCAAGAACCCATAGAAACGAGCGGGGGGGGAATCATTCAGTACTTC. The encoded protein is CASSQEPIETSGGGIIQYF.

The rearrangement uses TRBV5-6 and TRBJ2-7; D is uncertain. From germline, CDR1 is SGHDT and CDR2 YYEEEE. The length of the CDR3 is 12 residues. The ends were cut back, 1 base at V and 7 bases at J, with 9 bases in the middle. The CDR3 DNA is TGTGCCAGCAGCTTGCCAGGTAGGGAGCAGTACTTC. Protein sequence: CASSLPGREQYF.

This chain connects TRBV4-1 to TRBJ2-3; 7 bases align to TRBD2. The V and J ends lost 6 bases and 2 bases, in that order; junction bases with no gene match: 8. Germline V gene data show CDR1 as MGHRA and CDR2 as YSYEKL. This CDR3 has 15 amino acids. Here the CDR3 reads CASRLNRDYTDTQYF. The DNA for the CDR3 is TGCGCCAGCAGACTTAACCGGGACTACACAGATACGCAGTATTTT.

The rearrangement joins TRBV28 to TRBJ2-3; 13 bases are shared with TRBD2. From germline, CDR1 is MDHEN and CDR2 SYDVKM. This CDR3 contains 19 residues. V was pared by 4 bases and J by 0 bases, with 10 bases of the junction left unmatched. The CDR3 DNA follows: TGTGCCAGCAGTTCCATAAAGTGGACTAGCGGGGGTAGCACAGATACGCAGTATTTT. It specifies CASSSIKWTSGGSTDTQYF.

The sample holds a few counts of this clone. The chain combines TRBV5-5 with TRBJ1-5, with TRBD1 matching 7 bases. Trimming removed 4 bases from V and 2 bases from J; junction bases left unmatched: 9. Germline V gene sequence: CDR1 SGHKS, CDR2 YYEKEE (reference sequence). The CDR3 runs to 16 residues. The CDR3 DNA reads as TGTGCCAGCAGCCCGGGTTGGACAGGAGGCAATCAGCCCCAGCATTTT. Its translation: CASSPGWTGGNQPQHF.

This chain uses TRBV6-1 with TRBJ2-7; maybe TRBD2 (7 bases). The CDR3 covers 14 residues. V was pared by 9 bases and J by 2 bases, with 17 bases between. The V gene's germline CDR1 is MNHNS and CDR2 SASEGT. This CDR3 reads CASRRGAGAYEQYF. CDR3 DNA sequence: TGTGCCAGTCGCCGGGGGGCAGGAGCCTACGAGCAGTACTTC.

In its sample, this clone was seen a few times. V usage is TRBV5-4 and J usage is TRBJ2-2; the D is unclear. Trimming took off 3 bases at V and 1 base at J, with 10 bases between the two ends. CDR1 SGHNT and CDR2 YYREEE come from the germline V gene (reference sequence). The length of the CDR3 is 15 residues. The CDR3: CASSYGSVNTGELFF. The CDR3 nucleotides are TGTGCCAGCAGCTACGGGTCGGTGAACACCGGGGAGCTGTTTTTT.

The chain combines TRBV5-8 with TRBJ2-2; D is possibly TRBD1 (6 bases). Germline V CDR1 and CDR2: SGHTS, YDEGEE. CDR3 length: 14 amino acids. The germline V and J ends were trimmed by 4 bases and 4 bases, with 11 bases remaining between them. This CDR3 is CASSPTGRTGELFF. The CDR3 bases are TGTGCCAGCAGCCCCACAGGGCGCACCGGGGAGCTGTTTTTT.

This chain joins TRBV6-5 and TRBJ2-5; D not certain. V was cut by 2 bases and J by 1 base, with 8 bases left in between. From germline, CDR1 is MNHEY and CDR2 SVGAGI. The CDR3 consists of 14 residues. CDR3 nucleotides: TGTGCCAGCAGTTACGGTCCTAGCCAAGAGACCCAGTACTTC. Encoded protein: CASSYGPSQETQYF.

This clone was recorded only once. The junction does not match germline at one end; this may be a read error. The chain is built from TRBV9 and TRBJ2-5, with a tentative D call TRBD1 (5 bases). CDR3 length: 13 amino acids. Per germline, CDR1 SGDLS and CDR2 YYNGEE. The CDR3 loop is CASTNPGQGTQYF. The CDR3 nucleotides read TGTGCCAGCACCAACCCCGGACAAGGGACCCAGTACTTC.

This clone came up once. This chain uses TRBV5-1 with TRBJ2-1; 7 nucleotides line up with TRBD2. The CDR3 covers 14 residues. The V gene's germline CDR1 is SGHRS and CDR2 YFSETQ. V was pared by 0 bases and J by 6 bases, with 3 bases of the junction left unmatched. The CDR3 DNA sequence: TGCGCCAGCAGCTTGGTGGGCGGGGGCAATGAGCAGTTCTTC. This sequence encodes CASSLVGGGNEQFF.

The CDR3 sequence is CASRGHSGANVLTF. The DNA for the CDR3 is TGTGCCAGCAGGGGACACTCTGGGGCCAACGTCCTGACTTTC. J is TRBJ2-6 and V is TRBV2; weak D call: TRBD1 (6 bases). This CDR3 is 14 amino acids long. Germline V lookup: CDR1 SNHLY, CDR2 FYNNEI. V was trimmed by 6 bases and J by 0 bases, leaving 6 bases between them.

This clone has more than one count but fewer than ten. The chain's CDR3 is CASNPDRPTEAFF. The DNA for the CDR3 is TGTGCCAGTAACCCCGACAGGCCCACTGAAGCTTTCTTT. V gene TRBV19 combines with J gene TRBJ1-1; possible D gene TRBD1, 6 bases. CDR1 LNHDA and CDR2 SQIVND come from the germline V gene (reference sequence). This CDR3 has 13 residues. V lost 7 bases and J lost 4, with 13 bases in between.

This clone was seen a few times. The chain couples TRBV2 to TRBJ2-1; 8 bases align to TRBD1. Trimming cost V 6 bases and J 9 bases; bases outside gene matches: 7. The CDR3 has 13 amino acids. Germline V gene sequence: CDR1 SNHLY, CDR2 FYNNEI. DNA of the CDR3: TGTGCCAGCAGGACAGGGGTTAGCAGTGAGCAGTTCTTC. It yields the protein CASRTGVSSEQFF.

The chain employs TRBV13 and TRBJ2-7, with 7 bases fitting TRBD2. Trimming cost V 5 bases and J 6 bases; bases outside gene matches: 13. CDR1 and CDR2 from the germline V gene are PRHDT and FYEKMQ (reference sequence). CDR3 length: 15 amino acids. The DNA for the CDR3 is TGTGCCAGCAGCCCCTGGCGTGGCGGGAGTACCGAGCAGTACTTC. This sequence encodes CASSPWRGGSTEQYF.

The table lists this clone with a count of one. This chain joins TRBV28 and TRBJ1-1, with 11 bases lining up with TRBD1. Per germline, CDR1 MDHEN and CDR2 SYDVKM. There are 15 residues in the CDR3. The trim removed 4 bases at V and 7 bases at J, leaving 8 bases unmatched. CDR3 nucleotides: TGTGCCAGCAGTTCTCCGGGACAGGGGGTTCGTGAAGCTTTCTTT. It translates to CASSSPGQGVREAFF.

The chain uses TRBV9 and TRBJ2-2, with D unclear. Per the germline V gene, CDR1 is SGDLS and CDR2 is YYNGEE. The V end was cut by 0 bases, the J end by 5 bases, with 5 bases between. This CDR3 has 13 residues. CDR3 amino acids: CASSVVETGELFF. In nucleotides, the CDR3 is TGTGCCAGCAGCGTAGTCGAGACCGGGGAGCTGTTTTTT.

The chain has TRBV4-1 and TRBJ2-5; 9 bases agree with TRBD1. The CDR3 totals 14 residues. V lost 4 bases to trimming and J lost 5 bases; unmatched junction nucleotides: 5. Germline V lookup: CDR1 MGHRA, CDR2 YSYEKL. As DNA, the CDR3 is TGCGCCAGCAGCCGGGGACAGGGTTGGGAGACCCAGTACTTC. This encodes CASSRGQGWETQYF.

The V and J genes are TRBV7-6 and TRBJ1-1; weak D call: TRBD1 (6 bases). CDR3 size: 16 residues. The ends were cut back, 5 bases at V and 3 bases at J, with 19 bases in the middle. The germline V gene encodes CDR1 SGHVS and CDR2 FNYEAQ. CDR3 protein: CASSPPAGARDTEAFF. CDR3 nucleotide sequence: TGTGCCAGCAGCCCCCCCGCAGGGGCGAGGGACACTGAAGCTTTCTTT.